This note documents a single TCR beta chain sequence. CDR1 is SGHDT and CDR2 is YYEEEE in the germline V gene. V was clipped by 0 bases and J by 9 bases, with 10 bases between them. CDR3 length equals 12 residues. Clones were read by immunoSEQ multiplex PCR, and TCRdb kept only the in-frame ones, dropping some. Here the sample spans about 31,000 clones, roughly 86% being singletons. The sample comes from a study of T cell changes during pregnancy in multiple sclerosis. The sequencing here drew on CD8+ T cells from peripheral blood mononuclear cells, taken before pregnancy. This rearrangement joins TRBV5-6 to TRBJ2-7; D not resolved. This clonotype was sampled from a female donor with multiple sclerosis, enrolled in a pregnancy study. The chain's CDR3 is CASSLGDTRQYF. CDR3 nucleotides: TGTGCCAGCAGCTTGGGCGATACGAGGCAGTACTTC.